One and the same sample provided the 6 T cell receptor beta chains below, sequenced in a study of T cell responses to AZD1222 COVID-19 vaccine (dated by TCRdb to about 2021). The library was obtained by the immunoSEQ multiplex PCR assay. Entries here come from immuneACCESS through TCRdb and include only in-frame sequences with V and J called. Some clones fail to appear in such tables; in the studies checked, an unresolved V gene covers under half of the shortfall, and the cause of the remainder is unknown. For this sample the table gives 100,000 or so clones, of which approximately 89% were detected only once. Approximately 10% of the sample lies in the top ten. The sample's time point label, decoded: about 28 days (+/-7) after the second vaccine dose. This sample comprised peripheral blood, obtained 28 days after the second AZD1222 dose. The receptors come from an adult who received the AZD1222 COVID-19 vaccine.

The genes are TRBV28 and TRBJ1-1, with D perhaps matching TRBD1 (6 bases). The CDR3 has 17 residues. Trimming removed 7 bases at V and 1 base at J, with 22 bases between. Germline values: CDR1 MDHEN, CDR2 SYDVKM. The CDR3 is CASTLRGGGRRNTEAFF. The CDR3 DNA reads as TGTGCCAGCACCCTAAGAGGGGGGGGGCGAAGGAACACTGAAGCTTTCTTT.

The CDR3 bases are TGTGCCAGCAGCTCCTCGGGGAAATCGTATGAAAAACTGTTTTTT. The encoded protein is CASSSSGKSYEKLFF. The chain employs TRBV7-9 and TRBJ1-4; D gene ambiguous. Trimming removed 4 bases from V and 6 bases from J, with 15 bases in between. Germline values: CDR1 SEHNR, CDR2 FQNEAQ (reference sequence). The CDR3 is 15 amino acids.

This clone turned up a few times. This sequence joins TRBV4-2 and TRBJ2-5; TRBD2 aligns across 7 bases. The germline V gene has CDR1 LGHNA and CDR2 YNFKEQ. V lost 4 bases to trimming and J lost 4 bases; unmatched junction nucleotides: 12. The CDR3 totals 16 residues. In DNA, the CDR3 is TGTGCCAGCAGCCCCATAGGGGAGGGTAGAGGAGAGACCCAGTACTTC. This encodes CASSPIGEGRGETQYF.

The chain is built from TRBV5-4 and TRBJ2-7; TRBD2 agrees at 11 bases. Germline CDR1 reads SGHNT; CDR2 reads YYREEE (reference sequence). There are 14 residues in the CDR3. The ends lost 4 bases at V and 4 bases at J; junction bases unmatched: 4. This chain's CDR3 is CASSPTSGEYEQYF. In nucleotides, the CDR3 is TGTGCCAGCAGCCCGACTAGCGGGGAATACGAGCAGTACTTC.

This chain connects TRBV30 to TRBJ1-1, with no clear D. CDR1 and CDR2 from the germline V gene are GTSNPN and SVGIG (reference sequence). The CDR3 spans 13 residues. V was trimmed by 3 bases and J by 5 bases, leaving 13 bases between them. Here the CDR3 DNA reads TGTGCCTGGAGAGCGCCAATCGCGACTGAAGCTTTCTTT. This translates into CAWRAPIATEAFF. Based on the CDR3 plus reference TRBV30 and TRBJ1-1, the full variable domain is SQTIHQWPATLVQPVGSPLSLECTVEGTSNPNLYWYRQAAGRGLQLLFYSVGIGQISSEVPQNLSASRPQDRQFILSSKKLLLSDSGFYLCAWRAPIATEAFFGQGTRLTVV.

This chain connects TRBV9 to TRBJ1-1, with TRBD1 as a possible D gene (6 bases). V dropped 3 bases and J dropped 5 bases, with 14 bases sitting between them. The CDR3 is 14 residues long. Per germline, CDR1 SGDLS and CDR2 YYNGEE. Written as DNA, the CDR3 is TGTGCCAGCAGCGCCGCAGGGGCCTGGACTGAAGCTTTCTTT. Translated: CASSAAGAWTEAFF.